The rows below give T cell receptor beta chains drawn from one sample of a study of cytomegalovirus exposure and HLA in healthy donors. Here immunoSEQ multiplex PCR was the method, and the copy in TCRdb shows in-frame clones only, minus some. Among roughly 120,000 clones, roughly 80% were seen once, and the ten largest hold around 11%. The source material was PBMCs. These receptor sequences come from a male donor in good health and CMV-seropositive. Each CDR3 is given with its conserved first and last residue. Fields, in order: CDR3 protein, CDR3 DNA, J gene, clone size, V gene, D gene. D genes are given only for firm matches. Not all rows give a size; the values are once, few, many and, for expanded clones, a class.

cdr3_aa: CASSFTRQGNSPLHF
cdr3_nt: TGTGCCAGCAGCTTTACCCGACAGGGGAATTCACCCCTCCACTTT
j_call: TRBJ1-6
clone_size: .
v_call: TRBV7-2
d_call: TRBD1

cdr3_aa: CASSVPSNRGNTEAFF
cdr3_nt: TGTGCCAGCAGTGTTCCCTCAAACCGAGGAAACACTGAAGCTTTCTTT
j_call: TRBJ1-1
clone_size: .
v_call: TRBV2
d_call: .

cdr3_aa: CASSVVSSGGTDTQYF
cdr3_nt: TGTGCCAGCAGCGTAGTGTCTAGCGGGGGTACAGATACGCAGTATTTT
j_call: TRBJ2-3
clone_size: .
v_call: TRBV9
d_call: TRBD2

cdr3_aa: CASSYPTRGYEQYF
cdr3_nt: TGTGCCAGCAGTTACCCAACTAGAGGCTACGAGCAGTACTTC
j_call: TRBJ2-7
clone_size: .
v_call: TRBV10-3
d_call: .

cdr3_aa: CASSLVANDPTDTQYF
cdr3_nt: TGCGCCAGCAGCTTGGTAGCAAACGACCCCACAGATACGCAGTATTTT
j_call: TRBJ2-3
clone_size: few
v_call: TRBV5-1
d_call: .

cdr3_aa: CATSYPGVNEKLFF
cdr3_nt: TGTGCCACCAGCTATCCCGGGGTGAATGAAAAACTGTTTTTT
j_call: TRBJ1-4
clone_size: once
v_call: TRBV15
d_call: .

cdr3_aa: CASSPKWGGTAYEQYF
cdr3_nt: TGTGCCAGCAGCCCTAAGTGGGGCGGGACGGCCTACGAGCAGTACTTC
j_call: TRBJ2-7
clone_size: .
v_call: TRBV4-2
d_call: .

cdr3_aa: CASSLGTSARSYNYEQYF
cdr3_nt: TGCGCCAGCAGCCTCGGGACTAGCGCGAGATCATACAACTACGAGCAGTACTTC
j_call: TRBJ2-7
clone_size: few
v_call: TRBV5-1
d_call: TRBD2

cdr3_aa: CASHREGTNYEQYF
cdr3_nt: TGTGCCAGCCATAGGGAGGGTACAAACTACGAGCAGTACTTC
j_call: TRBJ2-7
clone_size: .
v_call: TRBV27
d_call: TRBD2

cdr3_aa: CATSPQGTTEAFF
cdr3_nt: TGTGCCACCAGCCCACAGGGAACCACTGAAGCTTTCTTT
j_call: TRBJ1-1
clone_size: .
v_call: TRBV15
d_call: .

cdr3_aa: CASSHRTIAGDTQYF
cdr3_nt: TGTGCCAGCAGCCACCGGACTATAGCGGGAGATACGCAGTATTTT
j_call: TRBJ2-3
clone_size: .
v_call: TRBV14
d_call: TRBD2

cdr3_aa: CAIGQGRSGELFF
cdr3_nt: TGTGCCATCGGACAGGGGCGTTCCGGGGAGCTGTTTTTT
j_call: TRBJ2-2
clone_size: .
v_call: TRBV6-5
d_call: TRBD1

cdr3_aa: CASSLARESETQYF
cdr3_nt: TGTGCCAGCAGCTTAGCGCGGGAGTCAGAGACCCAGTACTTC
j_call: TRBJ2-5
clone_size: few
v_call: TRBV7-2
d_call: TRBD2

cdr3_aa: CALEDTGANGLTF
cdr3_nt: TGTGCCTTGGAAGATACTGGGGCCAACGGCCTGACTTTC
j_call: TRBJ2-6
clone_size: .
v_call: TRBV28
d_call: .

cdr3_aa: CASSRGQRTDTQYF
cdr3_nt: TGTGCCAGTAGCCGGGGACAGCGCACAGATACGCAGTATTTT
j_call: TRBJ2-3
clone_size: .
v_call: TRBV19
d_call: TRBD1

cdr3_aa: CASSSGTSGNTGELFF
cdr3_nt: TGCGCCAGCAGCTCTGGGACTAGCGGGAACACCGGGGAGCTGTTTTTT
j_call: TRBJ2-2
clone_size: .
v_call: TRBV5-1
d_call: TRBD2

cdr3_aa: CASSFGANTQYF
cdr3_nt: TGTGCCAGCAGCTTCGGAGCAAATACGCAGTATTTT
j_call: TRBJ2-3
clone_size: .
v_call: TRBV5-4
d_call: .

cdr3_aa: CASSPHRDHNTEAFF
cdr3_nt: TGTGCCAGCAGTCCCCACAGGGATCATAACACTGAAGCTTTCTTT
j_call: TRBJ1-1
clone_size: .
v_call: TRBV28
d_call: .

cdr3_aa: CASSQEGQGARNEQFF
cdr3_nt: TGCGCCAGCAGCCAGGAAGGACAGGGGGCGAGAAATGAGCAGTTCTTC
j_call: TRBJ2-1
clone_size: .
v_call: TRBV4-3
d_call: TRBD1

cdr3_aa: CASSQETLSAGVDEQFF
cdr3_nt: TGCGCCAGCAGCCAAGAGACCCTCAGTGCGGGGGTGGACGAGCAGTTCTTC
j_call: TRBJ2-1
clone_size: .
v_call: TRBV4-3
d_call: TRBD2

cdr3_aa: CASRTVEESEQYF
cdr3_nt: TGTGCCAGCAGAACGGTGGAGGAATCCGAGCAGTACTTC
j_call: TRBJ2-7
clone_size: .
v_call: TRBV7-9
d_call: .

cdr3_aa: CASSLGTSGSYEQYF
cdr3_nt: TGCGCCAGCAGCCTAGGGACTAGCGGATCCTACGAGCAGTACTTC
j_call: TRBJ2-7
clone_size: .
v_call: TRBV4-3
d_call: TRBD2

cdr3_aa: CASSVASGTGGAEQYF
cdr3_nt: TGTGCCAGCAGCGTAGCGTCCGGGACAGGGGGCGCCGAGCAGTACTTC
j_call: TRBJ2-7
clone_size: .
v_call: TRBV9
d_call: TRBD1

cdr3_aa: CAWSPSGHSGVYF
cdr3_nt: TGTGCCTGGAGCCCTAGCGGACACTCCGGAGTGTACTTC
j_call: TRBJ2-7
clone_size: few
v_call: TRBV30
d_call: TRBD2

cdr3_aa: CASSLVPGRNTDTQYF
cdr3_nt: TGTGCCAGCAGCTTGGTTCCCGGGAGGAACACAGATACGCAGTATTTT
j_call: TRBJ2-3
clone_size: .
v_call: TRBV5-6
d_call: TRBD2

cdr3_aa: CASSLSGVGETQYF
cdr3_nt: TGTGCCAGCAGCCTGAGCGGGGTAGGGGAGACCCAGTACTTC
j_call: TRBJ2-5
clone_size: .
v_call: TRBV9
d_call: TRBD2

cdr3_aa: CASSHRQSLDTEAFF
cdr3_nt: TGTGCCAGCAGTCACAGACAATCTTTGGACACTGAAGCTTTCTTT
j_call: TRBJ1-1
clone_size: .
v_call: TRBV28
d_call: .

cdr3_aa: CASSMDRYRASGRAGQETQYF
cdr3_nt: TGTGCCAGTAGTATGGACCGCTATCGAGCTAGCGGGAGGGCCGGTCAAGAGACCCAGTACTTC
j_call: TRBJ2-5
clone_size: .
v_call: TRBV19
d_call: TRBD2

cdr3_aa: CASSLVGRESDTQYF
cdr3_nt: TGCGCCAGCAGCTTGGTAGGCAGGGAATCAGATACGCAGTATTTT
j_call: TRBJ2-3
clone_size: .
v_call: TRBV5-1
d_call: .

cdr3_aa: CASSQGRGVSYNEQFF
cdr3_nt: TGTGCCAGCAGCCAGGGGCGGGGAGTATCCTACAATGAGCAGTTCTTC
j_call: TRBJ2-1
clone_size: .
v_call: TRBV14
d_call: .

cdr3_aa: CASRPPRTYEQYF
cdr3_nt: TGTGCCAGCCGACCACCTAGGACCTACGAGCAGTACTTC
j_call: TRBJ2-7
clone_size: .
v_call: TRBV2
d_call: .

cdr3_aa: CAWADSYEQYF
cdr3_nt: TGTGCCTGGGCGGACTCCTACGAGCAGTACTTC
j_call: TRBJ2-7
clone_size: .
v_call: TRBV30
d_call: .

cdr3_aa: CASSQVVAGGVDTQYF
cdr3_nt: TGCGCCAGCAGCCAAGTGGTAGCGGGAGGGGTAGATACGCAGTATTTT
j_call: TRBJ2-3
clone_size: few
v_call: TRBV4-3
d_call: TRBD2

cdr3_aa: CASSSPSGPGSYEQYF
cdr3_nt: TGTGCCAGCAGTTCCCCTAGCGGGCCCGGCTCCTACGAGCAGTACTTC
j_call: TRBJ2-7
clone_size: .
v_call: TRBV28
d_call: TRBD2

cdr3_aa: CASSSAESYEQYF
cdr3_nt: TGTGCCAGCAGCTCGGCGGAGTCCTACGAGCAGTACTTC
j_call: TRBJ2-7
clone_size: .
v_call: TRBV7-9
d_call: .

cdr3_aa: CASSLVSTHNEQFF
cdr3_nt: TGTGCCAGCAGCTTGGTATCCACACACAATGAGCAGTTCTTC
j_call: TRBJ2-1
clone_size: once
v_call: TRBV5-6
d_call: .

cdr3_aa: CASSFMDRESEQYF
cdr3_nt: TGTGCCAGCAGCTTTATGGACAGGGAATCTGAGCAGTACTTC
j_call: TRBJ2-7
clone_size: .
v_call: TRBV5-6
d_call: TRBD1

cdr3_aa: CASAVRGRGSTEAFF
cdr3_nt: TGTGCCAGCGCCGTCAGGGGGCGAGGGAGCACTGAAGCTTTCTTT
j_call: TRBJ1-1
clone_size: .
v_call: TRBV7-2
d_call: TRBD1

cdr3_aa: CASSPSGGGHYEQYF
cdr3_nt: TGTGCCAGCAGCCCGTCCGGGGGGGGCCACTACGAGCAGTACTTC
j_call: TRBJ2-7
clone_size: .
v_call: TRBV6-6
d_call: TRBD2

cdr3_aa: CASSLAGSLAWDEQFF
cdr3_nt: TGTGCCAGCAGCTTAGCGGGATCACTAGCGTGGGATGAGCAGTTCTTC
j_call: TRBJ2-1
clone_size: .
v_call: TRBV7-9
d_call: TRBD2